These 21 T cell receptor beta chains came from one sample sequenced in a study of CD8 T cells in ankylosing spondylitis. TCRdb re-analysed the 5' RACE reads in MiXCR, keeping a single row per CDR3 protein. Of approximately 350,000 distinct CDR3 sequences listed, about 15% were seen once; the top ten hold around 0.99%. The material sequenced was blood, either unsorted or a sorted T cell fraction (not recorded which). Receptor source: a male donor with ankylosing spondylitis or in good health (not recorded which).

The chain links TRBV5-6 to TRBJ1-4; D gene unclear. The CDR3 is made up of 14 amino acids. V was clipped by 4 bases and J by 7 bases, with 14 bases between them. CDR1 and CDR2 (germline): SGHDT, YYEEEE. CDR3 sequence: CASSGSPRGEKLFF. The CDR3 DNA reads as TGTGCCAGCAGCGGGTCCCCCCGGGGTGAAAAACTGTTTTTT.

The table lists this clonotype with a few counts. The rearrangement uses TRBV7-8 and TRBJ1-1; D perhaps matches TRBD1 (5 bases). V lost 7 bases and J 0 bases, leaving 12 bases between the germline ends. The CDR3 covers 14 residues. Germline-derived CDR1 and CDR2 are SGHVS and FQNEAQ. The CDR3 DNA follows: TGTGCCAGCACCATTTTACAGGTGAACACTGAAGCTTTCTTT. It encodes CASTILQVNTEAFF.

This clonotype came up many times. The CDR3 region is CASSSAGTSGLTDTQYF. The CDR3 DNA is TGTGCCAGCAGTTCCGCGGGGACTAGCGGCCTCACAGATACGCAGTATTTT. The rearrangement links TRBV28 to TRBJ2-3; 11 bases are shared with TRBD2. CDR1 is MDHEN and CDR2 is SYDVKM in the germline V gene. V was clipped by 4 bases and J by 2 bases; unmatched bases: 8. CDR3 length equals 17 residues.

This clonotype has only a few counts. The chain combines TRBV5-1 with TRBJ2-6; D uncertain. The CDR3 loop spans 18 amino acids. Germline CDR1 reads SGHRS; CDR2 reads YFSETQ. Trimming cost V 4 bases and J 0 bases, with 17 bases left between them. DNA for the CDR3: TGCGCCAGCAGCCCTAAGGTGGCTTCGACCTCTGGGGCCAACGTCCTGACTTTC. Residues: CASSPKVASTSGANVLTF. Supplemented by reference TRBV5-1 and TRBJ2-6, the full variable domain reads KAGVTQTPRYLIKTRGQQVTLSCSPISGHRSVSWYQQTPGQGLQFLFEYFSETQRNKGNFPGRFSGRQFSNSRSEMNVSTLELGDSALYLCASSPKVASTSGANVLTFGAGSRLTVL.

The J gene is TRBJ1-1, the V gene TRBV20-1; no definite D call. The V gene's germline CDR1 is DFQATT and CDR2 SNEGSKA (reference sequence). The CDR3 contains 11 residues. V was clipped by 5 bases and J by 10 bases, with 14 bases between them. The CDR3 DNA sequence: TGCAGTGCTGCCATAAACTTGGGAGCTTTCTTT. As protein: CSAAINLGAFF.

The chain employs TRBV15 and TRBJ2-3; D not certain. V was trimmed by 0 bases and J by 0 bases, leaving 10 bases between them. Germline V CDR1 and CDR2: LNHNV, YYDKDF (reference sequence). CDR3 length: 16 residues. The CDR3: CATSRDRSPSTDTQYF. The CDR3 nucleotides are TGTGCCACCAGCAGAGATCGTAGCCCTAGCACAGATACGCAGTATTTT.

This clonotype was recorded a few times. The J gene is TRBJ2-7, the V gene TRBV5-5, with TRBD2 matching 8 bases. The germline gives CDR1 SGHKS, CDR2 YYEKEE (reference sequence). The CDR3 loop spans 14 amino acids. V trimming: 0 bases; J trimming: 5 bases; junction bases outside the gene matches: 4. This CDR3 is CASSLDPGGDEQYF. Here the CDR3 DNA reads TGTGCCAGCAGCTTGGATCCGGGAGGGGACGAGCAGTACTTC.

This clonotype occurred a few times. The chain links TRBV24-1 to TRBJ2-3, with 8 bases lining up with TRBD2. The CDR3 runs 15 residues. Losses at the gene ends were 3 bases for V and 4 bases for J; bases not matched to a gene: 5. Germline CDR1 is KGHDR and CDR2 is SFDVKD. The CDR3 DNA reads TGTGCCACCAGTGATAGCGGGGGTCTTGCAGATACGCAGTATTTT. It yields the protein CATSDSGGLADTQYF.

This clonotype occurred a few times. The chain joins TRBV5-6 to TRBJ1-4; D uncertain. The CDR3 spans 15 residues. Trimming took 4 bases from V and 7 from J, leaving 17 bases between them. The V gene's germline CDR1 is SGHDT and CDR2 YYEEEE. CDR3 amino acids: CASSLRIGQTEKLFF. The CDR3 nucleotides read TGTGCCAGCAGCCTCAGGATTGGCCAGACTGAAAAACTGTTTTTT.

The CDR3 loop is CASSLARSRSYEQYF. The CDR3 coding sequence is TGTGCCAGCAGTTTAGCCAGGAGTCGCTCCTACGAGCAGTACTTC. The chain links TRBV12-3 or TRBV12-4 to TRBJ2-7; D gene ambiguous. The CDR3 length is 15 residues. Trimming cost V 0 bases and J 0 bases, with 9 bases left between them.

This clonotype was seen a handful of times. V is TRBV6-1 and J is TRBJ2-7; 12 bases map to TRBD1. Germline V lookup: CDR1 MNHNS, CDR2 SASEGT. The trim removed 6 bases at V and 2 bases at J, leaving 2 bases unmatched. This CDR3 region has 14 residues. DNA for the CDR3: TGTGCCAGCAGCGGGACAGGGGGCCCCTACGAGCAGTACTTC. Residues: CASSGTGGPYEQYF.

This clonotype was counted at least ten times. This rearrangement joins TRBV11-2 to TRBJ2-7, with D perhaps TRBD1 or TRBD2 (5 bases each). Per the germline V gene, CDR1 is SGHAT and CDR2 is FQNNGV. The CDR3 covers 18 residues. V was trimmed by 0 bases and J by 0 bases, leaving 18 bases between them. This chain's CDR3 is CASSLDGTAVSSSYEQYF. The DNA of the CDR3 is TGTGCCAGCAGCTTAGATGGGACGGCCGTCTCGAGCTCCTACGAGCAGTACTTC.

The chain employs TRBV12-3 or TRBV12-4 and TRBJ1-1; no firm D call. Between the trimmed V and J ends, which lost 4 bases and 6 bases, there was a span of 3 bases. The CDR3 is made up of 10 amino acids. CDR3 in amino acids: CASSSSEAFF. CDR3 bases: TGTGCCAGCAGTTCCTCTGAAGCTTTCTTT.

This clonotype was recorded many times. This sequence joins TRBV29-1 and TRBJ2-3; the D is unclear. CDR1 SQVTM and CDR2 ANQGSEA come from the germline V gene. The CDR3 extends over 11 amino acids. The germline V and J ends were trimmed by 7 bases and 6 bases, with 11 bases remaining between them. CDR3 coding DNA: TGCAGCGCCAGGCCCGGGGATACGCAGTATTTT. This encodes CSARPGDTQYF.

The gene calls are TRBV19 and TRBJ2-3, with TRBD2 as a possible D gene (6 bases). CDR1 LNHDA and CDR2 SQIVND come from the germline V gene (reference sequence). This CDR3 has 15 residues. Trimming stripped 6 bases from V and 1 base from J, with 14 bases between. The CDR3 region has the DNA TGTGCCAGTAGAGGGAGGACCACCGGCACAGATACGCAGTATTTT. This encodes CASRGRTTGTDTQYF.

This clonotype showed up just a few times. V usage is TRBV20-1 and J usage is TRBJ2-1; 7 bases are a match to TRBD2. Trimming took 4 bases from V and 4 from J; bases not matched to a gene: 7. The germline V gene has CDR1 DFQATT and CDR2 SNEGSKA (reference sequence). The CDR3 runs to 14 residues. The CDR3, as DNA: TGCAGTGCTATTTTCCTAGCGGAGTACAATGAGCAGTTCTTC. This encodes CSAIFLAEYNEQFF.

This clonotype was seen more than once but under ten times. The genes are TRBV7-9 and TRBJ2-3; 10 bases align to TRBD1. CDR1 is SEHNR, CDR2 FQNEAQ, per germline (reference sequence). J lost 0 bases, V lost 5 bases, and 8 bases had no gene match. The CDR3 extends over 17 amino acids. The CDR3 loop reads CASSPPGQGFSTDTQYF. CDR3 in DNA: TGTGCCAGCAGCCCGCCGGGACAGGGGTTTAGCACAGATACGCAGTATTTT.

The sample holds a few counts of this clonotype. The chain is built from TRBV20-1 and TRBJ1-6, with a possible D match to TRBD1 (5 bases). Looked up from germline, CDR1 is DFQATT and CDR2 is SNEGSKA (reference sequence). Trimming removed 0 bases from V and 8 bases from J, with 8 bases in between. The CDR3 runs 13 residues. CDR3 sequence: CSAREGADSPLHF. The CDR3 bases are TGCAGTGCTAGAGAAGGGGCTGATTCACCCCTCCACTTT.

This clonotype has just a few counts. V and J are TRBV27 and TRBJ2-7; no firm D call. Germline-derived CDR1 and CDR2 are MNHEY and SMNVEV (reference sequence). The CDR3 runs to 14 residues. Between the trimmed V and J ends, which lost 0 bases and 0 bases, there was a span of 6 bases. The CDR3 is CASSLSRTSYEQYF. The CDR3, as DNA: TGTGCCAGCAGTTTATCGCGGACCTCCTACGAGCAGTACTTC.

This clonotype has only a few counts. The rearrangement links TRBV21-1 to TRBJ1-1. TRBV21-1 is a pseudogene locus. This CDR3 is 11 amino acids long. The CDR3 region has the DNA TGTGCCAGCCCCCGAGGGACCGAAGCTTTCTTT. Its protein product is CASPRGTEAFF.

In this sample, this clonotype turned up a few times. The V call is TRBV20-1, the J call TRBJ1-5; no firm D call. CDR1 DFQATT and CDR2 SNEGSKA come from the germline V gene (reference sequence). CDR3 size: 13 residues. Trimming cost V 3 bases and J 5 bases, with 11 bases left between them. The CDR3 region has the DNA TGCAGTGCTAGCGGTCCGGAGGATCAGCCCCAGCATTTT. It codes for CSASGPEDQPQHF.